The rows below give T cell receptor beta chains drawn from one sample of a study of response to subunit inactivated influenza vaccine. TCRdb used MiXCR to reprocess the RT-PCR reads, holding one entry per CDR3 protein. In the table there are approximately 170,000 distinct CDR3 sequences, around an eighth of which are singletons. The sequencing used CD8+ T cells sorted from PBMCs, collected approximately 5 days after vaccination. The receptor source for this set is a man aged 50-59 years who received an inactivated influenza vaccine. CDR3s leave out the opening cysteine and the closing phenylalanine or tryptophan. The order of the fields is D gene, V gene, CDR3 protein. A D gene is named only where the DNA matches it firmly.

>TRBD1|TRBV7-8
ASSLVVWDRGSEQY
>TRBD2|TRBV3-1
AFCPGLAGGLSYNEQF
>NA|TRBV11-2
ASSLSIGAQGEKLF
>TRBD2|TRBV6-1
ASSQNPAGNYEQY
>TRBD2|TRBV12-3/TRBV12-4
ASSPVAGASYNEQF
>TRBD1|TRBV20-1
SAPGTGSYEQY
>NA|TRBV6-5
ASSYSKDASPIEQF
>TRBD2|TRBV7-8
ASSLGAGAPTDTQY
>NA|TRBV29-1
SVEERLAVGEQY
>NA|TRBV11-2
ASSLYPQETQY